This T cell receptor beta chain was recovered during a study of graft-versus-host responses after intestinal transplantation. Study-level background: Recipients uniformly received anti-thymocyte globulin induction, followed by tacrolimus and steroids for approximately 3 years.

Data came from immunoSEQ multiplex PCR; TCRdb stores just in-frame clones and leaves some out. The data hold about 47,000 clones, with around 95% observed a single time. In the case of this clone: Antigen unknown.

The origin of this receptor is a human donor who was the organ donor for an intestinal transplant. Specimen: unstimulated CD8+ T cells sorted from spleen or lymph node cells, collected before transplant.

CDR3: CASSQDMPEKLFF. CDR3 bases: TGCGCCAGCAGCCAAGATATGCCCGAAAAACTGTTTTTT. The V call is TRBV4-3, the J call TRBJ1-4; D gene ambiguous. V lost 0 bases, J lost 8 bases, and 7 bases lay in between. Germline V CDR1 and CDR2: LGHNA, YSLEER. CDR3 length: 13 amino acids.